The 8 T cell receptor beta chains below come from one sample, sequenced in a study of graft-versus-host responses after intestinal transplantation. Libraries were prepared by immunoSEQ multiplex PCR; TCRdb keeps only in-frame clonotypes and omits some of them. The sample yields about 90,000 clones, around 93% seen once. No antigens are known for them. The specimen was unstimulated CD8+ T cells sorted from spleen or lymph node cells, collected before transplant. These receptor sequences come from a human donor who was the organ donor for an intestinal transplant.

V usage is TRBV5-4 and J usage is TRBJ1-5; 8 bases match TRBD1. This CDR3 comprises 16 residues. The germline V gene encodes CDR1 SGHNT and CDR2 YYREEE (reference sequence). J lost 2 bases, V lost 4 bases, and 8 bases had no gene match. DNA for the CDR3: TGTGCCAGCAGCCAACCGACAGGGGAAGGCAATCAGCCCCAGCATTTT. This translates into CASSQPTGEGNQPQHF.

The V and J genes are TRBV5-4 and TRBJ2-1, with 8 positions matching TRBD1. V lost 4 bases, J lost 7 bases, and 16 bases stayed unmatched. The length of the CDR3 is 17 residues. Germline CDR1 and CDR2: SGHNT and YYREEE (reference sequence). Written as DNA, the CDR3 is TGTGCCAGCAGCCCCAACCCATCGGGACAGGTTCTTAATGAGCAGTTCTTC. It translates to CASSPNPSGQVLNEQFF.

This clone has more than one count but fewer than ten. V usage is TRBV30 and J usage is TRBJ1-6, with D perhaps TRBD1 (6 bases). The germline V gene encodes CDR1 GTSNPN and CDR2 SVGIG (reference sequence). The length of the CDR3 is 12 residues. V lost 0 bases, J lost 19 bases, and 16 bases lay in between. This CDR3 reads CAWSVGDTPRHF. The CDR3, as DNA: TGTGCCTGGAGTGTCGGGGACACCCCGAGACACTTT.

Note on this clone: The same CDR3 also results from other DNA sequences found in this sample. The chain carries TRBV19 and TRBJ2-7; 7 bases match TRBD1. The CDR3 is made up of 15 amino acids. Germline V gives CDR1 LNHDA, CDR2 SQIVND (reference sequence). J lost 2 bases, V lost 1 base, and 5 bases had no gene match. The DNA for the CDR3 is TGTGCCAGTAGTATAGGGACAGGTCCCCCCTACGAGCAGTACTTC. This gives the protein CASSIGTGPPYEQYF.

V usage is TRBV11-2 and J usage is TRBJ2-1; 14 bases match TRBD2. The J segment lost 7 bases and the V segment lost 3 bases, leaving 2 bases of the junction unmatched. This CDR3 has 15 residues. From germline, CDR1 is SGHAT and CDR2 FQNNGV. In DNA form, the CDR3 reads TGTGCCAGCAGCTTGGGGACTAGCGGGAGAAATGAGCAGTTCTTC. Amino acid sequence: CASSLGTSGRNEQFF.

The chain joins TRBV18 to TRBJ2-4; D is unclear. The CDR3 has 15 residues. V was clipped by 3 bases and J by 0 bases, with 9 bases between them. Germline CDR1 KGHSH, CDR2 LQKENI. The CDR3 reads CASSPPLLAKNIQYF. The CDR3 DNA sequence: TGTGCCAGCTCACCTCCACTACTAGCCAAAAACATTCAGTACTTC.

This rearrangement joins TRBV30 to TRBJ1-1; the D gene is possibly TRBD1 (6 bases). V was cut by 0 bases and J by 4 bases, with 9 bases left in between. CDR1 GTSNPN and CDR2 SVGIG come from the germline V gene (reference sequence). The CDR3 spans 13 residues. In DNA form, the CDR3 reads TGTGCCTGGAGTGTACTAGGGGGCACTGAAGCTTTCTTT. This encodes CAWSVLGGTEAFF.

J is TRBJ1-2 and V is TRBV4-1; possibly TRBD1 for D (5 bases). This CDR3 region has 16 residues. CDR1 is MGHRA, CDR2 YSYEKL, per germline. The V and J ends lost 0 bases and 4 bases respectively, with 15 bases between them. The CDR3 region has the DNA TGCGCCAGCAGCCAAGATCCAGTTGTGACAGTCTATGGCTACACCTTC. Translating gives CASSQDPVVTVYGYTF.